This T cell receptor beta chain was observed in a study of blood T cell repertoires in COVID-19. Study summary: Donors in the United States, Italy and Spain gave samples during acute or convalescent COVID-19. In each case, the material was cDNA or gDNA derived from T cells, B-cell-depleted T cells, or PBMCs.

Germline assignment: CDR1 SGHVS and CDR2 FQNEAQ. This CDR3 spans 15 amino acids. The V gene lost 7 bases and the J gene lost 12 bases, with 25 bases spanning the gap. Original data processing: Amplification with reference gene primers provided the estimates of nucleated cell counts. The data were produced by immunoSEQ multiplex PCR, yet TCRdb's version contains in-frame clones alone and is incomplete. From that table come the V and J calls and clone size; the DNA was used to work out D and trimming. The data show 95,000 to 110,000 clones, roughly 88% seen once. This clonotype was sampled from a man aged 45 to 65 with active or convalescent COVID-19. Sequenced sample: peripheral blood. The J gene is TRBJ2-1, the V gene TRBV7-8; TRBD2 is a possible D gene (6 bases). The CDR3, as DNA: TGTGCCAGCATCTCGGGGACTGGGGGAGGAAGAGTGCAGTTCTTC. Its translation: CASISGTGGGRVQFF.